Each of the 24 T cell receptor beta chains below was sequenced from the same sample in a study of shared clonotypes between healthy human individuals. It was CD45RO-negative cells, positively selected for CCR7, that made up naive CD8 cells, with terminally differentiated effector memory CD45RA+ cells excluded. Assay used: immunoSEQ multiplex PCR; TCRdb lists only in-frame clones, some missing. This sample has approximately 840,000 clones, with approximately 97% found just once. Sequencing was done on a sample of naive CD8+ T cells sorted from blood. All receptors come from a man aged 30 to 45 in good health.

The genes are TRBV10-3 and TRBJ2-1; a weak D match, TRBD2 (6 bases). Trimming removed 3 bases from V and 8 bases from J, with 14 bases in between. Germline V gene sequence: CDR1 ENHRY, CDR2 SYGVKD. The CDR3 contains 14 residues. This chain's CDR3 is CAISDGTPSDEQFF. The CDR3 bases are TGTGCCATCAGTGATGGGACTCCCAGCGATGAGCAGTTCTTC.

The chain combines TRBV30 with TRBJ2-1; possibly TRBD1 for D (6 bases). Germline V CDR1 and CDR2: GTSNPN, SVGIG (reference sequence). This CDR3 is built from 16 residues. Trimming left V 0 bases short and J 2 bases short, with 14 bases between. The CDR3 here is CAWSVGQGITYNEQFF. Written as DNA, the CDR3 is TGTGCCTGGAGTGTAGGGCAGGGGATAACCTACAATGAGCAGTTCTTC. Full variable domain (remainder filled in from reference TRBV30 and TRBJ2-1): SQTIHQWPATLVQPVGSPLSLECTVEGTSNPNLYWYRQAAGRGLQLLFYSVGIGQISSEVPQNLSASRPQDRQFILSSKKLLLSDSGFYLCAWSVGQGITYNEQFFGPGTRLTVL.

The V and J genes are TRBV9 and TRBJ2-7; maybe TRBD1 (6 bases). Germline V gene data show CDR1 as SGDLS and CDR2 as YYNGEE. Trimming removed 3 bases at V and 3 bases at J, with 13 bases between. The CDR3 spans 14 residues. CDR3 coding DNA: TGTGCCAGCAGCGGCCGGGACAACCACTACGAGCAGTACTTC. It specifies CASSGRDNHYEQYF. Full variable domain (outside the CDR3, taken from reference TRBV9 and TRBJ2-7): DSGVTQTPKHLITATGQRVTLRCSPRSGDLSVYWYQQSLDQGLQFLIQYYNGEERAKGNILERFSAQQFPDLHSELNLSSLELGDSALYFCASSGRDNHYEQYFGPGTRLTVT.

The chain carries TRBV11-2 and TRBJ2-3; D is possibly TRBD2 (5 bases). Per germline, CDR1 SGHAT and CDR2 FQNNGV. Trimming cost V 1 base and J 0 bases, with 11 bases left between them. The CDR3 covers 16 residues. Here the CDR3 DNA reads TGTGCCAGCAGCTTAGCGGCGGGCCGAAGCACAGATACGCAGTATTTT. Its protein is CASSLAAGRSTDTQYF.

The chain employs TRBV4-1 and TRBJ2-2, with D maybe TRBD1 (5 bases). In germline, CDR1 is MGHRA, CDR2 YSYEKL. V was clipped by 1 base and J by 7 bases, with 13 bases between them. CDR3 length: 15 residues. This CDR3 reads CASSQVSGPGGELFF. In DNA, the CDR3 is TGCGCCAGCAGCCAAGTTTCAGGGCCCGGCGGGGAGCTGTTTTTT.

The chain joins TRBV29-1 to TRBJ2-2, with 8 bases identical to TRBD2. This CDR3 is 13 amino acids long. Per germline, CDR1 SQVTM and CDR2 ANQGSEA. The trim removed 4 bases at V and 8 bases at J, leaving 6 bases unmatched. The CDR3 protein is CSVVSGTSGELFF. CDR3 DNA sequence: TGCAGCGTTGTATCCGGGACTAGTGGGGAGCTGTTTTTT.

The CDR3 spells CASSAGQPNTEAFF. CDR3 nucleotides: TGTGCCAGCAGCGCGGGACAGCCGAACACTGAAGCTTTCTTT. The chain combines TRBV9 with TRBJ1-1; 7 nucleotides match TRBD1. The junction had 3 bases not matched to a gene; V was cut back by 3 bases and J by 1 base. The germline V gene encodes CDR1 SGDLS and CDR2 YYNGEE. The length of the CDR3 is 14 residues.

The rearrangement joins TRBV7-2 to TRBJ2-1; the D is unclear. The germline V gene encodes CDR1 SGHTA and CDR2 FQGNSA. The CDR3 length is 13 residues. The V end was cut by 3 bases, the J end by 9 bases, with 12 bases between. In DNA, the CDR3 is TGTGCCAGCAGCTTGACCCCCTTAGGTGAGCAGTTCTTC. This translates into CASSLTPLGEQFF.

The sample holds one count of this clone. The chain uses TRBV14 and TRBJ1-1; 11 bases map to TRBD1. Germline CDR1 and CDR2: SGHDN and FVKESK. Trimming cost V 5 bases and J 8 bases; bases outside gene matches: 10. The CDR3 is 15 amino acids. DNA for the CDR3: TGTGCCAGCAGCGCCCCGGGACAGGGGGTCGTCGAAGCTTTCTTT. Translating it yields CASSAPGQGVVEAFF.

The chain is built from TRBV7-6 and TRBJ2-7; 7 positions agree with TRBD2. J was trimmed by 5 bases and V by 1 base; bases with no gene match: 2. In germline, CDR1 is SGHVS, CDR2 FNYEAQ. This CDR3 has 13 amino acids. Here the CDR3 reads CASSLGEGNEQYF. The CDR3 region has the DNA TGTGCCAGCAGCTTAGGGGAGGGTAACGAGCAGTACTTC.

CDR3 coding DNA: TGTGCCAGCAGCTCGTGGACTAGCGGGAGCTACGAGCAGTACTTC. Protein sequence: CASSSWTSGSYEQYF. V usage is TRBV7-2 and J usage is TRBJ2-7; 13 positions agree with TRBD2. V was clipped by 4 bases and J by 3 bases; unmatched bases: 3. This CDR3 is built from 15 residues. CDR1 SGHTA and CDR2 FQGNSA come from the germline V gene.

This clone has a single count. The V call is TRBV27, the J call TRBJ2-1; weak D call: TRBD2 (6 bases). The CDR3 is 14 residues long. Germline assignment: CDR1 MNHEY and CDR2 SMNVEV (reference sequence). Trimming pared 6 bases from V and 2 bases from J, leaving 11 bases between. The CDR3 loop is CASSGRPAYNEQFF. CDR3 DNA sequence: TGTGCCAGCAGCGGGAGACCCGCCTACAATGAGCAGTTCTTC.

V gene TRBV10-3 combines with J gene TRBJ1-2, with D maybe TRBD1 (5 bases). The CDR3 runs 13 residues. Trimming took off 10 bases at V and 6 bases at J, with 18 bases between the two ends. CDR1 and CDR2 from the germline V gene are ENHRY and SYGVKD. The CDR3 region is CASLDILGDGYTF. CDR3 DNA: TGTGCCAGCTTGGACATTCTCGGGGATGGCTACACCTTC.

V and J are TRBV28 and TRBJ2-1; D is uncertain. The CDR3 is 13 amino acids. Germline CDR1 and CDR2: MDHEN and SYDVKM. Trimming stripped 3 bases from V and 8 bases from J, with 11 bases between. CDR3 nucleotide sequence: TGTGCCAGCAGTTTCGGGCTAGTTTATGAGCAGTTCTTC. This sequence encodes CASSFGLVYEQFF.

About this clone itself: The sample has other DNA sequences that encode this CDR3 too. The V call is TRBV11-2, the J call TRBJ2-7; no clear D. Germline lookup yields CDR1 SGHAT and CDR2 FQNNGV. The CDR3 is 12 residues long. Trimming stripped 4 bases from V and 0 bases from J, with 4 bases between. The CDR3: CASSSLSYEQYF. For the CDR3, the DNA is TGTGCCAGCAGCTCCCTCTCCTACGAGCAGTACTTC.

The chain combines TRBV29-1 with TRBJ2-7, with TRBD2 as a possible D gene (6 bases). The germline V gene encodes CDR1 SQVTM and CDR2 ANQGSEA. With 4 bases removed from V and 3 bases from J, the gap between germline ends came to 22 bases. The CDR3 is 16 residues long. Written as DNA, the CDR3 is TGCAGCGTTGTGGACCGTAGCGGAGAAGGTCTCTACGAGCAGTACTTC. It specifies CSVVDRSGEGLYEQYF.

The V gene is TRBV13, the J gene TRBJ2-5; unclear D gene. V lost 5 bases, J lost 5 bases, and 12 bases lay in between. The V gene's germline CDR1 is PRHDT and CDR2 FYEKMQ (reference sequence). The CDR3 is made up of 13 amino acids. CDR3 DNA sequence: TGTGCCAGCAGCGCTACTAAGATTGAGACCCAGTACTTC. It encodes CASSATKIETQYF.

With respect to this clone: Additional DNA sequences in this sample encode the identical CDR3. This rearrangement joins TRBV27 to TRBJ2-7; 10 bases are shared with TRBD1. The trim removed 0 bases at V and 3 bases at J, leaving 2 bases unmatched. This CDR3 comprises 15 residues. Germline V gene lookup returns CDR1 MNHEY and CDR2 SMNVEV (reference sequence). CDR3 region: CASSLSGQGGYEQYF. The CDR3 DNA reads TGTGCCAGCAGTTTATCTGGACAGGGGGGCTACGAGCAGTACTTC.

This clone was counted between two and nine times. The chain links TRBV20-1 to TRBJ2-1; D gene ambiguous. Germline CDR1 reads DFQATT; CDR2 reads SNEGSKA (reference sequence). The V end lost 4 bases, the J end lost 10 bases, and 11 bases lay between the germline ends. This CDR3 comprises 11 residues. The CDR3 nucleotides read TGCAGTGCTACCAACTGGGGAGAGCAGTTCTTC. This sequence encodes CSATNWGEQFF.

The chain is built from TRBV15 and TRBJ1-5; D not resolved. The CDR3 runs 13 residues. CDR1 is LNHNV, CDR2 YYDKDF, per germline (reference sequence). V dropped 2 bases and J dropped 6 bases, with 8 bases sitting between them. CDR3 protein: CATSRQVTQPQHF. In nucleotides, the CDR3 is TGTGCCACCAGCAGACAGGTAACTCAGCCCCAGCATTTT.

This chain uses TRBV19 with TRBJ2-3; 8 bases map to TRBD2. The germline gives CDR1 LNHDA, CDR2 SQIVND (reference sequence). J gave up 2 bases and V 6 bases, and 7 bases lay outside the gene matches. The length of the CDR3 is 15 residues. The CDR3 sequence is CASRQLADSTDTQYF. As DNA, the CDR3 is TGTGCCAGTAGGCAACTAGCGGACTCCACAGATACGCAGTATTTT. The whole variable domain, filled in from reference TRBV19 and TRBJ2-3, reads DGGITQSPKYLFRKEGQNVTLSCEQNLNHDAMYWYRQDPGQGLRLIYYSQIVNDFQKGDIAEGYSVSREKKESFPLTVTSAQKNPTAFYLCASRQLADSTDTQYFGPGTRLTVL.

The chain has TRBV5-5 and TRBJ2-7; tentative D call: TRBD1 (5 bases). The CDR3 loop spans 14 amino acids. Per the germline V gene, CDR1 is SGHKS and CDR2 is YYEKEE (reference sequence). The V gene lost 0 bases and the J gene lost 2 bases, with 9 bases spanning the gap. The CDR3 sequence is CASSLVGQTYEQYF. In nucleotides, the CDR3 is TGTGCCAGCAGCTTGGTCGGACAAACCTACGAGCAGTACTTC.

The V gene is TRBV14, the J gene TRBJ1-1, with TRBD1 as a possible D gene (6 bases). This CDR3 is 14 amino acids long. Looked up from germline, CDR1 is SGHDN and CDR2 is FVKESK. V was clipped by 4 bases and J by 2 bases, with 11 bases between them. CDR3 protein: CASSPSGVNTEAFF. CDR3 nucleotide sequence: TGTGCCAGCAGCCCCTCAGGGGTTAACACTGAAGCTTTCTTT.

The rearrangement links TRBV7-9 to TRBJ2-1, with 8 bases matching TRBD2. Germline CDR1 reads SEHNR; CDR2 reads FQNEAQ (reference sequence). V trimming: 1 base; J trimming: 7 bases; junction bases outside the gene matches: 3. This CDR3 is 14 amino acids long. The CDR3 DNA reads TGTGCCAGCAGCTTAGGAGCGGGAGCTAATGAGCAGTTCTTC. Translating gives CASSLGAGANEQFF.